Listed below are T cell receptor beta chains from one sample, sequenced in a study of immune evolution from preneoplasia to lung adenocarcinoma. The assay was immunoSEQ multiplex PCR, and TCRdb's table has in-frame clones only and misses some. The sample gives 7,600 or so clones, 75% to 80% of which show up once; approximately 7.2% is in the top ten. Sequences were obtained from FFPE adjacent normal lung tissue. The source is a person aged 55 to 79 with lung adenocarcinoma. The CDR3 runs from the conserved cysteine through the conserved F or W. The D gene is left open where the match is weak. Some rows mark clone size as missing; the rest say once, few, many or name a class of expanded clone.

-	TRBJ1-2	TRBV5-6	-	CASSLGPQGDGYTF	TGTGCCAGCAGCTTGGGACCCCAAGGGGACGGCTACACCTTC
-	TRBJ2-4	TRBV5-5	-	CASSFRGIGENIQYF	TGTGCCAGCAGCTTTCGTGGGATAGGGGAAAACATTCAGTACTTC
-	TRBJ1-1	TRBV5-1	-	CASSLRVGTEAFF	TGCGCCAGCAGCTTGAGGGTCGGCACTGAAGCTTTCTTT
TRBD1	TRBJ2-1	TRBV28	-	CASRSPGQDISGGFF	TGTGCCAGCCGAAGCCCGGGACAGGACATAAGTGGCGGGTTCTTC
TRBD1	TRBJ2-7	TRBV29-1	-	CSVDVTGSEQYF	TGCAGCGTTGATGTGACAGGGAGCGAGCAGTACTTC
TRBD1	TRBJ1-2	TRBV18	-	CASSPQGAPNYGYIF	TGTGCCAGCTCACCCCAGGGGGCTCCAAACTATGGCTACATCTTC
-	TRBJ2-2	TRBV27	-	CASSLRTGELFF	TGTGCCAGCAGTTTAAGGACCGGGGAGCTGTTTTTT
-	TRBJ2-2	TRBV5-1	few	CASRGQGGTGELFF	TGCGCCAGCAGAGGGCAGGGTGGCACCGGGGAGCTGTTTTTT
TRBD1	TRBJ1-2	TRBV5-1	-	CASSLSGGNYGYTF	TGCGCTAGCAGCTTGTCAGGGGGGAACTATGGCTACACCTTC
-	TRBJ2-6	TRBV5-1	once	CASSLATTSSGANVLTF	TGCGCCAGCAGCTTGGCCACCACTAGCTCTGGGGCCAACGTCCTGACTTTC
TRBD1	TRBJ1-2	TRBV6-5	-	CASSYGQGGGYTF	TGTGCCAGCAGTTACGGACAGGGAGGGGGCTACACCTTC
TRBD2	TRBJ2-5	TRBV9	-	CASSSSWLAGGQETQYF	TGTGCCAGCAGTTCTAGTTGGCTAGCGGGGGGGCAAGAGACCCAGTACTTC
-	TRBJ1-1	TRBV6-5	-	CASSYNSEAFF	TGTGCCAGCAGTTACAACAGTGAAGCTTTCTTT
TRBD2	TRBJ2-3	TRBV13	few	CASSLRGGVADTQYF	TGTGCCAGCAGCTTAAGGGGAGGGGTAGCAGATACGCAGTATTTT
TRBD2	TRBJ2-1	TRBV7-8	-	CASSLRTSGNYNEQFF	TGTGCCAGCAGCTTAAGGACTAGCGGAAACTACAATGAGCAGTTCTTC
-	TRBJ2-1	TRBV5-1	-	CASSLADGDEQFF	TGCGCCAGCAGCTTGGCCGATGGGGATGAGCAGTTCTTC
-	TRBJ2-7	TRBV10-3	-	CAITSGASEQYF	TGTGCCATCACGAGTGGAGCATCCGAGCAGTACTTC
-	TRBJ2-2	TRBV30	-	CAWSVLGAATGELFF	TGTGCCTGGAGTGTACTGGGGGCCGCCACCGGGGAGCTGTTTTTT
TRBD2	TRBJ2-3	TRBV10-3	few	CAISGLAYTSTDTQYF	TGTGCCATCAGTGGACTAGCGTATACTAGCACAGATACGCAGTATTTT
-	TRBJ2-1	TRBV7-3	-	CASSFRSDLEQFF	TGTGCCAGCAGCTTCCGCTCGGATCTTGAGCAGTTCTTC
TRBD1	TRBJ2-7	TRBV6-1	-	CASSEARTGSYEQYF	TGTGCCAGCAGTGAAGCAAGGACAGGATCCTACGAGCAGTACTTC
-	TRBJ2-5	TRBV5-6	-	CASSTQTGSQETQYF	TGTGCCAGCAGCACCCAAACAGGAAGCCAAGAGACCCAGTACTTC
-	TRBJ2-1	TRBV29-1	once	CSGAQDYTIEQFF	TGCAGCGGGGCTCAGGACTACACAATTGAGCAGTTCTTC
-	TRBJ1-5	TRBV28	-	CASSLIQSQPQHF	TGTGCCAGCAGTTTGATTCAGAGTCAGCCCCAGCATTTT
-	TRBJ1-1	TRBV6-5	once	CASSGDTPQAFF	TGTGCCAGCAGCGGGGACACCCCGCAAGCTTTCTTT